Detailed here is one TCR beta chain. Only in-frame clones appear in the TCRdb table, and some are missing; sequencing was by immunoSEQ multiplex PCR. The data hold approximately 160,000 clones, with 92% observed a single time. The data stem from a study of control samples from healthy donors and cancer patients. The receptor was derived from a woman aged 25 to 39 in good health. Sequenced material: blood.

CDR3 sequence (DNA): TGTGCCAGTAGCTGGGACAGGAACACTGAAGCTTTCTTT. Translation gives CASSWDRNTEAFF. This chain links TRBV19 with TRBJ1-1; TRBD1 aligns across 7 bases. The CDR3 is 13 residues long. V was clipped by 6 bases and J by 1 base; unmatched bases: 2. From germline, CDR1 is LNHDA and CDR2 SQIVND (reference sequence).